This T cell receptor (beta chain) was profiled in a study of cytomegalovirus exposure and HLA in healthy donors. Study results and caveats: Reportedly, a later analysis found an Asian-associated ancestry cluster had fewer N-insertions than the roughly 700-donor mean. The study labeled about 160 TCR beta chains cytomegalovirus-associated.

This clone occurred a few times. What it binds is not known. The V end was cut by 3 bases, the J end by 2 bases, with 14 bases between. CDR3 size: 15 residues. Germline V gene lookup returns CDR1 ENHRY and CDR2 SYGVKD. PCR amplification relied on 60 Vbeta primers (plus 13 Jbeta primers). Sequencing used immunoSEQ multiplex PCR; TCRdb keeps in-frame clones, though not all of them. The table records about 110,000 clones, 65% to 80% of them present only once. The TCR originated in a woman between 40 and 50 years old in good health and CMV-seronegative. The chain has TRBV10-3 and TRBJ2-7; possible D gene TRBD1, 6 bases. Sequenced sample: PBMCs. This chain's CDR3 is CAISDSPGEPYEQYF. The DNA for the CDR3 is TGTGCCATCAGTGATTCCCCAGGGGAACCCTACGAGCAGTACTTC.